This T cell receptor (beta chain) was captured by sequencing in a study of T cell responses to AZD1222 COVID-19 vaccine. CDR1 GTSNPN and CDR2 SVGIG come from the germline V gene (reference sequence). V lost 4 bases, J lost 2 bases, and 10 bases lay in between. This CDR3 is 13 amino acids long. TCRdb keeps only in-frame clones here, not all; method: immunoSEQ multiplex PCR. The sample holds roughly 140,000 clones, more than 70% seen once. This TCR was sampled from an adult who received the AZD1222 COVID-19 vaccine. V usage is TRBV30 and J usage is TRBJ2-3, with D possibly TRBD2 on 5 matching bases. The sample in question was peripheral blood, obtained 28 days after the second AZD1222 dose. The CDR3 protein is CAWNSATTDTQYF. The DNA of the CDR3 is TGTGCCTGGAATAGCGCCACCACAGATACGCAGTATTTT.